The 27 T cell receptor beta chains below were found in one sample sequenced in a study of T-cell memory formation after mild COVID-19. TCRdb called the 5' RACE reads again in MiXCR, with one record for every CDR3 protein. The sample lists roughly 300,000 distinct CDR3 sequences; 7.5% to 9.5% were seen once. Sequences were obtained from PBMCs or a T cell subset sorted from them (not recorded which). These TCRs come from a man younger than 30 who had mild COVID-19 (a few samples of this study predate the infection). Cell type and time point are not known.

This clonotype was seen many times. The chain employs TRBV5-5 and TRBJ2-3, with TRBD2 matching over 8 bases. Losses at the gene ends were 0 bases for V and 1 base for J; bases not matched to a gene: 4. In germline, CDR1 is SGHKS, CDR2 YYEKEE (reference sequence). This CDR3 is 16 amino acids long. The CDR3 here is CASSLVERGRTDTQYF. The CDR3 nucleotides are TGTGCCAGCAGCTTGGTCGAGCGGGGGCGCACAGATACGCAGTATTTT.

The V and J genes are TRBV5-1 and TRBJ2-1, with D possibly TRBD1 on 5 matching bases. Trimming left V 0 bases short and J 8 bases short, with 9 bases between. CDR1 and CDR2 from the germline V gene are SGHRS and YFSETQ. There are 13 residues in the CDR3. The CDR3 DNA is TGCGCCAGCAGCTTGGCAGGGATGGATGAGCAGTTCTTC. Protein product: CASSLAGMDEQFF.

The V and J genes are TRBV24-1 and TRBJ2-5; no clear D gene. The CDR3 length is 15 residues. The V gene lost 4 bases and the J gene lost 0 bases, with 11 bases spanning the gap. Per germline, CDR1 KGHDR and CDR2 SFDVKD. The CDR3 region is CATSDPGGDQETQYF. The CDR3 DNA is TGTGCCACCAGTGACCCTGGCGGAGACCAAGAGACCCAGTACTTC.

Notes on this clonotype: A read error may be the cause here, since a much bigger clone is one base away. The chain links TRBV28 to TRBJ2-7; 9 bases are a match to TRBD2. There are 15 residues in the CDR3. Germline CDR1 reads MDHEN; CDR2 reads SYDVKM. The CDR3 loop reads CAISSIRLAAYPQYF. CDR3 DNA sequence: TGTGCCATCAGTTCCATACGACTAGCGGCGTACCCGCAGTACTTC.

The CDR3 sequence is CASSASGDGYTF. CDR3 bases: TGTGCCAGCAGTGCGTCAGGGGATGGCTACACCTTC. This chain uses TRBV2 with TRBJ1-2; a weak D match, TRBD1 (6 bases). V was trimmed by 4 bases and J by 6 bases, leaving 9 bases between them. CDR3 length equals 12 residues. CDR1 SNHLY and CDR2 FYNNEI come from the germline V gene. The full variable domain, in which reference TRBV2 and TRBJ1-2 provide the parts outside the CDR3, is EPEVTQTPSHQVTQMGQEVILRCVPISNHLYFYWYRQILGQKVEFLVSFYNNEISEKSEIFDDQFSVERPDGSNFTLKIRSTKLEDSAMYFCASSASGDGYTFGSGTRLTVV.

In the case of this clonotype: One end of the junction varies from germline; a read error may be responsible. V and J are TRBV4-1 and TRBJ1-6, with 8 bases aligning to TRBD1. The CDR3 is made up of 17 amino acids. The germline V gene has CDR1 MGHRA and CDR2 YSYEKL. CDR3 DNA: TGCACCAGCAGCAGTCGGACAGGGACGACCTATAATTCACCCCTCCACTTT. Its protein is CTSSSRTGTTYNSPLHF.

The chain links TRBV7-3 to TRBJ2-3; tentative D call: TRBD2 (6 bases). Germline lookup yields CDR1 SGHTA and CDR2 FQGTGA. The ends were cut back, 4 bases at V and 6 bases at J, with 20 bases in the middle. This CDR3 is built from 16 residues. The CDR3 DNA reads TGTGCCAGCAGCTCCAACACTCTCGGCGCGGGGGATACGCAGTATTTT. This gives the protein CASSSNTLGAGDTQYF.

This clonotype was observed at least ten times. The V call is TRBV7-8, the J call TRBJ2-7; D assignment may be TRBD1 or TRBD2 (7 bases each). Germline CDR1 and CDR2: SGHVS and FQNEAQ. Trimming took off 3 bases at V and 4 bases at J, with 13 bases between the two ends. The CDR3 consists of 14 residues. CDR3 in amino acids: CASSFQGGRYEQYF. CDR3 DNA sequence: TGTGCCAGCAGCTTTCAGGGGGGGCGGTACGAGCAGTACTTC.

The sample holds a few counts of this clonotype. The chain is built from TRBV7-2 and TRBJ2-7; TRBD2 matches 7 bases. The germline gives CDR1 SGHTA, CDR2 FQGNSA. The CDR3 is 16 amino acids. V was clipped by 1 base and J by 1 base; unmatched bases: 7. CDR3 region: CASSLVRGDGSYEQYF. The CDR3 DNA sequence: TGTGCCAGCAGCTTAGTCCGGGGGGACGGATCCTACGAGCAGTACTTC.

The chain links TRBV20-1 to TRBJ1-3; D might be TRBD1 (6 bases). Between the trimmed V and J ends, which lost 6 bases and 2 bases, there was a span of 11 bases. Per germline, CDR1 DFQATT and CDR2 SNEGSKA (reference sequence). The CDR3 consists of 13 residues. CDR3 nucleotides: TGCAGTGCCTCGGGGGGGCCTGGAAACACCATATATTTT. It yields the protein CSASGGPGNTIYF.

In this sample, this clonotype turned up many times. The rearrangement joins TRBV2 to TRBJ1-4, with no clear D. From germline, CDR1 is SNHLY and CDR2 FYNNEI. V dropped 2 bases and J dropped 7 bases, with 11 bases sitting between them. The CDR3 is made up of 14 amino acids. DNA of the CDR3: TGTGCCAGCAGTGAAAGGTCTGCTGGTGAAAAACTGTTTTTT. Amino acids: CASSERSAGEKLFF. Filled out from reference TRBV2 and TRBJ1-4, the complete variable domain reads EPEVTQTPSHQVTQMGQEVILRCVPISNHLYFYWYRQILGQKVEFLVSFYNNEISEKSEIFDDQFSVERPDGSNFTLKIRSTKLEDSAMYFCASSERSAGEKLFFGSGTQLSVL.

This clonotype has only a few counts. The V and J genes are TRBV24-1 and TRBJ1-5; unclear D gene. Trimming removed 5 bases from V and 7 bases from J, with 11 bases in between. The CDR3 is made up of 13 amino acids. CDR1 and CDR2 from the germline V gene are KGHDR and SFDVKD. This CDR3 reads CATSGRSNQPQHF. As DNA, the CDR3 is TGTGCCACCAGTGGTAGGTCGAACCAGCCCCAGCATTTT.

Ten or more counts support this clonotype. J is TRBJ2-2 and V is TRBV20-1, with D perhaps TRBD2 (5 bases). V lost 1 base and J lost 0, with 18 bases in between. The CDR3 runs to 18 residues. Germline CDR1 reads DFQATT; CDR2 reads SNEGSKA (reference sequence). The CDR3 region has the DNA TGCAGTGCTAGAGGGGTGGACGGGGAAGGTACGAACACCGGGGAGCTGTTTTTT. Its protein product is CSARGVDGEGTNTGELFF.

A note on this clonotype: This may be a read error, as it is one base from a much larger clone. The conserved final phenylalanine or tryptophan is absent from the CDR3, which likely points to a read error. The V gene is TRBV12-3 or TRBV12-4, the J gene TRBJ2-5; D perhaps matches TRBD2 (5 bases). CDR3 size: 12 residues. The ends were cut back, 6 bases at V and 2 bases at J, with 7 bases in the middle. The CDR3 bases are TGTGCCAGCAGAGGACTTCAAGAGACCCAGTACTTA. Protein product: CASRGLQETQYL.

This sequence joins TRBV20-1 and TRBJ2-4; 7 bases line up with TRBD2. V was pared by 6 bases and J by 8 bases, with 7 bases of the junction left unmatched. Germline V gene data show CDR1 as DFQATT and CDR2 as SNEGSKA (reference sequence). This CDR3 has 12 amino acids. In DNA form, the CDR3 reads TGCAGTGCCCTAGGGGCGGGGGACATTCAGTACTTC. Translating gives CSALGAGDIQYF.

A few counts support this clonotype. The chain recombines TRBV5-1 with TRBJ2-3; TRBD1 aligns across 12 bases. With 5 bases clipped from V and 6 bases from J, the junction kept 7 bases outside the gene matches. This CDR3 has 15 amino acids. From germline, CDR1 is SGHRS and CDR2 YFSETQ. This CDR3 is CASSPGTGGPDTQYF. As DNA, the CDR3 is TGCGCCAGCAGTCCCGGGACAGGGGGCCCCGATACGCAGTATTTT.

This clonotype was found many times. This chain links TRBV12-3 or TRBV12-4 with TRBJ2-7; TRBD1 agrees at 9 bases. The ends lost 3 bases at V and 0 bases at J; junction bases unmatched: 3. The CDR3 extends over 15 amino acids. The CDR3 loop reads CASSFDRGGSYEQYF. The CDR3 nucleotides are TGTGCCAGCAGTTTTGACAGGGGGGGCTCCTACGAGCAGTACTTC.

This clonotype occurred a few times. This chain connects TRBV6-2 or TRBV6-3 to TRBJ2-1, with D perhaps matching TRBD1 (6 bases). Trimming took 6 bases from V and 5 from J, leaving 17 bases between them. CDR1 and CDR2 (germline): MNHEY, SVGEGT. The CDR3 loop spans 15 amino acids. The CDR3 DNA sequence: TGTGCCAGCAGCCGACCCCAGGGGCACAACAATGAGCAGTTCTTC. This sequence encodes CASSRPQGHNNEQFF.

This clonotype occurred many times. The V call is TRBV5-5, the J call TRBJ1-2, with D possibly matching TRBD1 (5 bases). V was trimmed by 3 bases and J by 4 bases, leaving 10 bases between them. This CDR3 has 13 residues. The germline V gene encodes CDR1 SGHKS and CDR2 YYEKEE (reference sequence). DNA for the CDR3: TGTGCCAGCAGCTCGACGACAGCCTATGGCTACACCTTC. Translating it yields CASSSTTAYGYTF.

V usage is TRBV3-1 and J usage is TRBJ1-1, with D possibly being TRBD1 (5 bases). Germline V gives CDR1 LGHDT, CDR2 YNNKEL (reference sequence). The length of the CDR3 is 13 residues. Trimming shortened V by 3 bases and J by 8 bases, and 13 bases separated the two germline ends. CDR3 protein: CASSQTDKGEAFF. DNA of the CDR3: TGTGCCAGCAGCCAGACGGACAAGGGGGAAGCTTTCTTT.

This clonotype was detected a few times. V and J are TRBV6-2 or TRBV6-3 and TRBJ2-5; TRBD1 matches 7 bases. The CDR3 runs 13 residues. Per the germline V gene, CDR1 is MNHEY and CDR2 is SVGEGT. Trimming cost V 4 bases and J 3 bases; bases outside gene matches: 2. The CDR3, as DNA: TGTGCCAGCAGTTCCAGGGGGAAAGAGACCCAGTACTTC. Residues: CASSSRGKETQYF.

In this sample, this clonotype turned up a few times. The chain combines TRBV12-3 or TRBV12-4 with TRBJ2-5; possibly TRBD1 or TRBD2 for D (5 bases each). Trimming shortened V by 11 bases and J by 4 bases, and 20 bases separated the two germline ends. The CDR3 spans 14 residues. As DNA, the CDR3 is TGTGCCTCTCTGGGGGAACCGCGACTAGAGACCCAGTACTTC. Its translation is CASLGEPRLETQYF.

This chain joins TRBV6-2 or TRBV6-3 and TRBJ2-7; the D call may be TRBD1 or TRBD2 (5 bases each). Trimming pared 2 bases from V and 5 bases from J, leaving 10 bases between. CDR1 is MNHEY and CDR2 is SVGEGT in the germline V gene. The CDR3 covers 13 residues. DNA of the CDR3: TGTGCCAGCAGTTACGGGGGAAATGACGAGCAGTACGTC. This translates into CASSYGGNDEQYV.

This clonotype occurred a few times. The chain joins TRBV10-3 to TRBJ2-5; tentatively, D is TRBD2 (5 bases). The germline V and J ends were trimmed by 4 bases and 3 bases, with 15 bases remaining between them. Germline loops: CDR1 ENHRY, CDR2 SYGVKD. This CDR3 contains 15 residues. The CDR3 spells CAISGRLAKKETQYF. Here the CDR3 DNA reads TGTGCCATCAGTGGCCGTTTAGCGAAGAAAGAGACCCAGTACTTC.

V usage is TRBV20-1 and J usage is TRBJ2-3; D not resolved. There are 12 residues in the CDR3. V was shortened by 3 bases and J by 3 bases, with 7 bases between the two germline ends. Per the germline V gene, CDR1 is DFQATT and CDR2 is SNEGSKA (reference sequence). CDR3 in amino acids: CSASESTDTQYF. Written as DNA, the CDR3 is TGCAGTGCTAGTGAATCGACAGATACGCAGTATTTT.

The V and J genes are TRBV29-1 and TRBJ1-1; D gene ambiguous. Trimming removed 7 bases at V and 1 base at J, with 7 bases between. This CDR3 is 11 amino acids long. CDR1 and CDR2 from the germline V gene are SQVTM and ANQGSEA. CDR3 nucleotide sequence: TGCAGCGCCCTTACGAACACTGAAGCTTTCTTT. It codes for CSALTNTEAFF.

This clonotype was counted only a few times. Written as DNA, the CDR3 is TGTGCCAGCTCGATACAGGGGGGCACCGGGGAGCTGTTTTTT. It encodes CASSIQGGTGELFF. The chain employs TRBV6-4 and TRBJ2-2, with 8 bases that match TRBD1. Germline V gives CDR1 MRHNA, CDR2 SNTAGT. The CDR3 loop spans 14 amino acids. The ends lost 8 bases at V and 4 bases at J; junction bases unmatched: 6.